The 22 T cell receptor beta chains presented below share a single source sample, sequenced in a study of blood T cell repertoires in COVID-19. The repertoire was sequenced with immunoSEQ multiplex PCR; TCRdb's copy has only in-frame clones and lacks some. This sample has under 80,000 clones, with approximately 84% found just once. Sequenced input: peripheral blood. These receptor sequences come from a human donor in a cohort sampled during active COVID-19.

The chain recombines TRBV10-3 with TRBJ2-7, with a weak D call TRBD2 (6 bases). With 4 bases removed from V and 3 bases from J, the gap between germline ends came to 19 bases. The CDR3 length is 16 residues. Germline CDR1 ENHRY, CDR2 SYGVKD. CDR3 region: CAISGTGTSPGYEQYF. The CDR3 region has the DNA TGTGCCATCAGTGGGACCGGGACTTCTCCAGGCTACGAGCAGTACTTC.

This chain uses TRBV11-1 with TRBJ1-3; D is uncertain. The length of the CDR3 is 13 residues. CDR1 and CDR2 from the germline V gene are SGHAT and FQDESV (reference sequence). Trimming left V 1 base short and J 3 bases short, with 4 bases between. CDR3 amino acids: CASSLGVGNTIYF. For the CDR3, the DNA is TGTGCCAGCAGCTTAGGCGTTGGAAACACCATATATTTT.

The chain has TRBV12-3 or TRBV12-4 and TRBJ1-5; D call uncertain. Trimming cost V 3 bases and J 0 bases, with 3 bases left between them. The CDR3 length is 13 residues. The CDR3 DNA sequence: TGTGCCAGCAGTTTCAATAGCAATCAGCCCCAGCATTTT. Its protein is CASSFNSNQPQHF.

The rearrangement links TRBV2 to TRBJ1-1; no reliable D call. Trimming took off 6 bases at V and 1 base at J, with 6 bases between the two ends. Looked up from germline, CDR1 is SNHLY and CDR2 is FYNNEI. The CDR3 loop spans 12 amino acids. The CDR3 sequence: CASRAGNTEAFF. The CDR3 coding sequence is TGTGCCAGCAGAGCCGGGAACACTGAAGCTTTCTTT.

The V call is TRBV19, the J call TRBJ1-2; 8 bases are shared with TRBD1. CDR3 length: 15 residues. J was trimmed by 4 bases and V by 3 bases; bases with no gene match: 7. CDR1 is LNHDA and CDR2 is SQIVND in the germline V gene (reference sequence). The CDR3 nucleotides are TGTGCCAGTAGTATCTCACGGACAGGGTCCTATGGCTACACCTTC. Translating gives CASSISRTGSYGYTF.

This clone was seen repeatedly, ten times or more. The CDR3 DNA follows: TGTGCCAGCAGCCCTTTCAATGAGCAGTTCTTC. Translated: CASSPFNEQFF. The J gene is TRBJ2-1, the V gene TRBV11-2; D gene unclear. Germline loops: CDR1 SGHAT, CDR2 FQNNGV. This CDR3 comprises 11 residues. V gave up 5 bases and J gave up 6 bases, with 5 bases separating them.

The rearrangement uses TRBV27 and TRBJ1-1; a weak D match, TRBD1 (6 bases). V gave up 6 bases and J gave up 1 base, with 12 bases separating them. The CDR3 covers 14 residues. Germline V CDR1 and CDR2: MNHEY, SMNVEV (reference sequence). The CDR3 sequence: CASRTGTPNTEAFF. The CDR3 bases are TGTGCCAGCAGGACTGGGACACCGAACACTGAAGCTTTCTTT.

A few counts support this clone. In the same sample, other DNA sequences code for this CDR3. CDR3 in amino acids: CASSLGQNSPLHF. The CDR3 region has the DNA TGTGCCAGCAGCTTAGGGCAGAATTCACCCCTCCACTTT. The V call is TRBV7-3, the J call TRBJ1-6; D gene unclear. Trimming removed 2 bases from V and 7 bases from J, with 6 bases in between. The CDR3 contains 13 residues. Germline CDR1 is SGHTA and CDR2 is FQGTGA.

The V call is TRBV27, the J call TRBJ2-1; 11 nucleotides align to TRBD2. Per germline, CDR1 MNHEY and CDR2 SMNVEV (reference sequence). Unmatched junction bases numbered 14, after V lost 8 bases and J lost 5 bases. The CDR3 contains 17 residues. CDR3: CASRKWASGGRDNEQFF. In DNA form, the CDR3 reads TGTGCCAGCCGGAAGTGGGCTAGCGGGGGGCGAGACAATGAGCAGTTCTTC.

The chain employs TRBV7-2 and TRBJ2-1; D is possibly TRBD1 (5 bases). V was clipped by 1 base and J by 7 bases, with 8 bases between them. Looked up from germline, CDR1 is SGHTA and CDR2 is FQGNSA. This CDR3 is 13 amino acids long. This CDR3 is CASSLVRGNEQFF. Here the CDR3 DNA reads TGTGCCAGCAGCTTAGTTAGGGGTAATGAGCAGTTCTTC.

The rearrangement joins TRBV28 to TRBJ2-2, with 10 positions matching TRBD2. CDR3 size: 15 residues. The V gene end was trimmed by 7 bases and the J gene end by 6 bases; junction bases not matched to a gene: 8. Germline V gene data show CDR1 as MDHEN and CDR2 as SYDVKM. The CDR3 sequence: CASIEAGGRAGELFF. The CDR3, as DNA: TGTGCCAGCATCGAAGCGGGAGGGCGAGCCGGGGAGCTGTTTTTT.

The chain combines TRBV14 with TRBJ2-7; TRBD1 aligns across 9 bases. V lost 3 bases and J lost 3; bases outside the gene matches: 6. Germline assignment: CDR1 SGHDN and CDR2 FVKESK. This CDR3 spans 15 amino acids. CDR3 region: CASSQVGDRDYEQYF. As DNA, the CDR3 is TGTGCCAGCAGCCAGGTAGGGGACAGGGACTACGAGCAGTACTTC.

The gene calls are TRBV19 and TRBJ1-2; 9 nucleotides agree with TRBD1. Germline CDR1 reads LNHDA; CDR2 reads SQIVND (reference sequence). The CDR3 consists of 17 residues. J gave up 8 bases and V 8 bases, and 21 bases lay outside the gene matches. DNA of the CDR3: TGTGCCAGTGCGGTCCTTCCGGGACAGGGTTTGGGTAGAGGCTACACCTTC. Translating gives CASAVLPGQGLGRGYTF.

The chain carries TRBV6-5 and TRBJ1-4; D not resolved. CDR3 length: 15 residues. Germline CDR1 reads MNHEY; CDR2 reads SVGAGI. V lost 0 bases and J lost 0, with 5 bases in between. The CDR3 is CASSYSAATNEKLFF. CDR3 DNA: TGTGCCAGCAGTTACTCCGCGGCAACTAATGAAAAACTGTTTTTT.

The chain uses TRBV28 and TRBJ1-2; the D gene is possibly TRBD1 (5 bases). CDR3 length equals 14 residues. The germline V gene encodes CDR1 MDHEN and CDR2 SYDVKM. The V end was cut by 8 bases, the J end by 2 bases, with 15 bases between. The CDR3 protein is CASGERGKNYGYTF. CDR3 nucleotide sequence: TGTGCCAGCGGTGAAAGGGGAAAAAACTATGGCTACACCTTC.

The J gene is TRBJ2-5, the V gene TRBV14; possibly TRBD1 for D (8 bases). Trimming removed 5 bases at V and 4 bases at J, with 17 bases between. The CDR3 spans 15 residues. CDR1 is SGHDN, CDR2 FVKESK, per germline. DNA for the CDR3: TGTGCCAGCAGCTATGGACAGGGAGGGTCAGAGACCCAGTACTTC. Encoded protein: CASSYGQGGSETQYF.

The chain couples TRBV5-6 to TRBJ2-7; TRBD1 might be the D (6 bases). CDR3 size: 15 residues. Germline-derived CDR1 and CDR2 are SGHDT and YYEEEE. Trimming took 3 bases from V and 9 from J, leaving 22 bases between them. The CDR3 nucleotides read TGTGCCAGCAGCTCGATCGACAGGCCGGTACGAAGGCAGTACTTC. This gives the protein CASSSIDRPVRRQYF. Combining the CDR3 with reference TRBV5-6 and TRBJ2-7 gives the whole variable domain DAGVTQSPTHLIKTRGQQVTLRCSPKSGHDTVSWYQQALGQGPQFIFQYYEEEERQRGNFPDRFSGHQFPNYSSELNVNALLLGDSALYLCASSSIDRPVRRQYFGPGTRLTVT.

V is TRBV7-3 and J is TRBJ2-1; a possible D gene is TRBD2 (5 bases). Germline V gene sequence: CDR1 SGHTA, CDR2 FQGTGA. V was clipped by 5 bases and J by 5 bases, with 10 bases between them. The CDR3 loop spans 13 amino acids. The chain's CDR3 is CASSRGSNNEQFF. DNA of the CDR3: TGTGCCAGCAGCCGCGGGTCCAACAATGAGCAGTTCTTC. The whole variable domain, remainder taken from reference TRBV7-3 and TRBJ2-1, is GAGVSQTPSNKVTEKGKYVELRCDPISGHTALYWYRQSLGQGPEFLIYFQGTGAADDSGLPNDRFFAVRPEGSVSTLKIQRTERGDSAVYLCASSRGSNNEQFFGPGTRLTVL.

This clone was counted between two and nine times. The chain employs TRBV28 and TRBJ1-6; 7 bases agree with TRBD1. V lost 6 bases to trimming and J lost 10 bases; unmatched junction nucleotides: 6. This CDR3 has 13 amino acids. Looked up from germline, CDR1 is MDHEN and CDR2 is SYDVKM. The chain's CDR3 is CASRATGSSPLHF. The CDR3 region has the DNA TGTGCCAGCAGGGCGACAGGGTCGTCACCCCTCCACTTT.

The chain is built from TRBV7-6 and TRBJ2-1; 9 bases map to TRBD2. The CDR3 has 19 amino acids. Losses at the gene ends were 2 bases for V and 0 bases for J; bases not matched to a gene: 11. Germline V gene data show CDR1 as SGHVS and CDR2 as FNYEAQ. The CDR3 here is CASSLRAGGGGSSYNEQFF. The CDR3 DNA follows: TGTGCCAGCAGCTTACGCGCGGGCGGGGGGGGAAGCTCCTACAATGAGCAGTTCTTC.

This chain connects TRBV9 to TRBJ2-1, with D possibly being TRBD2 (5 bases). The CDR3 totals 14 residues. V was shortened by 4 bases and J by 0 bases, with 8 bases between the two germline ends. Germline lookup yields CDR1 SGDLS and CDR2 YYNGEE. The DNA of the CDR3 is TGTGCCAGCAGCCTCGGGAACTCCTACAATGAGCAGTTCTTC. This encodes CASSLGNSYNEQFF.

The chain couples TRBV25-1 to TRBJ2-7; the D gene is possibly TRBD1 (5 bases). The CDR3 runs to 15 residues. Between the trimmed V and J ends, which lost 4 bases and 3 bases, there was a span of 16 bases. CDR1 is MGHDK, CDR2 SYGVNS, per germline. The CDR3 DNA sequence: TGTGCCAGCAGTGCCTCCGACAGAGTAAACTACGAGCAGTACTTC. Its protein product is CASSASDRVNYEQYF.